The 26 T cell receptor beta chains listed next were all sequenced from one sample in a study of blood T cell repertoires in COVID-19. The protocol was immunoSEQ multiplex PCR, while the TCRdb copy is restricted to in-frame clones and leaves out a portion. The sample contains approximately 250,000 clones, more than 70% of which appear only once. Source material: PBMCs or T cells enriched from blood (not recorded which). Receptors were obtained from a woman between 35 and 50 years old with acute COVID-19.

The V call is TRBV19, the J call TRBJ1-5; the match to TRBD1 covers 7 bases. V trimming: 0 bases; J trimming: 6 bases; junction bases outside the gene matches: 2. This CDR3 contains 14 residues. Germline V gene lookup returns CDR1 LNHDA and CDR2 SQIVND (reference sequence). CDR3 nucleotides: TGTGCCAGTAGTATAGAGGACAGGCGTCAGCCCCAGCATTTT. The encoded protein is CASSIEDRRQPQHF.

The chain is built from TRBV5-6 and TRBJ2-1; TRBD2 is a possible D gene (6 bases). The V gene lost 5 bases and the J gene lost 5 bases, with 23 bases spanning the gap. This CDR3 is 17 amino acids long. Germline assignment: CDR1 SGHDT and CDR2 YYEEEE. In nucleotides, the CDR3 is TGTGCCAGCAGGTATCTGCCTACTAGCCATAACCACAATGAGCAGTTCTTC. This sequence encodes CASRYLPTSHNHNEQFF.

As DNA, the CDR3 is TGTGCCAGCAGTTTTGGGCTACTTAAAGATACGCAGTATTTT. This gives the protein CASSFGLLKDTQYF. The genes are TRBV27 and TRBJ2-3; D is ambiguous. Germline V gene sequence: CDR1 MNHEY, CDR2 SMNVEV (reference sequence). The CDR3 is 14 residues long. Deletions cut 3 bases from V and 5 bases from J, with 12 bases between.

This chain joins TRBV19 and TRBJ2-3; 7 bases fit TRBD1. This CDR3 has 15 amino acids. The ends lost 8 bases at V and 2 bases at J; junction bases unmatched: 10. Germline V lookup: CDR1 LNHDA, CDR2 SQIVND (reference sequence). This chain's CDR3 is CASRPAGTDTDTQYF. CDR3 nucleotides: TGTGCCAGTCGCCCAGCCGGGACAGACACAGATACGCAGTATTTT.

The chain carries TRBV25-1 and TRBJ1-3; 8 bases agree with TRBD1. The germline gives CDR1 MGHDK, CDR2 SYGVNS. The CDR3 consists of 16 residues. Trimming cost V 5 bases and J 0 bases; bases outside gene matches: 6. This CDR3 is CASSSYRGISGNTIYF. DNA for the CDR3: TGTGCCAGCAGTTCCTACAGGGGGATCTCTGGAAACACCATATATTTT. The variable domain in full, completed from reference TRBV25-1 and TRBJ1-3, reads EADIYQTPRYLVIGTGKKITLECSQTMGHDKMYWYQQDPGMELHLIHYSYGVNSTEKGDLSSESTVSRIRTEHFPLTLESARPSHTSQYLCASSSYRGISGNTIYFGEGSWLTVV.

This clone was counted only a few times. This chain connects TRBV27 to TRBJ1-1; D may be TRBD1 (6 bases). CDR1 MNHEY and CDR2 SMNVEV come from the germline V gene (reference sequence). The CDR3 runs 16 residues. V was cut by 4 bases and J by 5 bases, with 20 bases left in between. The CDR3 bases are TGTGCCAGCAGTTCACTTCCAGGGGATCTTGGGACTGAAGCTTTCTTT. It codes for CASSSLPGDLGTEAFF.

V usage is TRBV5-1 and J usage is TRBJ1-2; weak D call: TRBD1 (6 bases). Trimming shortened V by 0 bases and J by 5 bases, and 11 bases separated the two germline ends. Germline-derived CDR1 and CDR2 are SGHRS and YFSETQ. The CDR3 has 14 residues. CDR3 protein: CASSLAGTPYGYTF. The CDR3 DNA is TGCGCCAGCAGCTTGGCCGGGACACCTTATGGCTACACCTTC. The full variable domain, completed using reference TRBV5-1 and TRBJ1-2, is KAGVTQTPRYLIKTRGQQVTLSCSPISGHRSVSWYQQTPGQGLQFLFEYFSETQRNKGNFPGRFSGRQFSNSRSEMNVSTLELGDSALYLCASSLAGTPYGYTFGSGTRLTVV.

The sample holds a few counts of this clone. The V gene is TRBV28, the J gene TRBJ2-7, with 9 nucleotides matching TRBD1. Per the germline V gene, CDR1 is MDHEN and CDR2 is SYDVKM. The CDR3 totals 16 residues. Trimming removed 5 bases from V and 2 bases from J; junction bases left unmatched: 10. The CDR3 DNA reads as TGTGCCAGCAGTACGATAGGACAGGGGTTGACCTACGAGCAGTACTTC. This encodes CASSTIGQGLTYEQYF.

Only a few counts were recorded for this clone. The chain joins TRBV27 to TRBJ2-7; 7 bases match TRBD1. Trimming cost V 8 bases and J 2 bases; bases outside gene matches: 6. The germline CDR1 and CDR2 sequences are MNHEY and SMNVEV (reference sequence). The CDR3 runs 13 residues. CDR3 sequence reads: CASSPTGAYEQYV. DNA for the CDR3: TGTGCCAGCTCTCCTACAGGGGCCTACGAGCAGTACGTC.

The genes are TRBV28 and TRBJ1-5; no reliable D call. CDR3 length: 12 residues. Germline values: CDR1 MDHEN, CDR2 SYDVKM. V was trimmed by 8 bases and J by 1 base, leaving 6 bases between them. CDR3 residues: CASFGSNQPQHF. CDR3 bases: TGTGCCAGCTTCGGGAGCAATCAGCCCCAGCATTTT.

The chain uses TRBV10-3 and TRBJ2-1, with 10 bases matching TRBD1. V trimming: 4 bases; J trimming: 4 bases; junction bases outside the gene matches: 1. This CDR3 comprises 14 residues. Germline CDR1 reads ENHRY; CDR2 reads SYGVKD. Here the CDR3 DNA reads TGTGCCATCAGTGGGACAGGGGGATACAATGAGCAGTTCTTC. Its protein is CAISGTGGYNEQFF.

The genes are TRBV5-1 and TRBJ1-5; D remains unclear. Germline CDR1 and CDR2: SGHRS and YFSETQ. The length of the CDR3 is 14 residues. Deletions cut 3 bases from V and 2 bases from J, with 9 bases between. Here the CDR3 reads CASSWSGGNQPQHF. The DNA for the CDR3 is TGCGCCAGCAGCTGGAGCGGGGGCAATCAGCCCCAGCATTTT.

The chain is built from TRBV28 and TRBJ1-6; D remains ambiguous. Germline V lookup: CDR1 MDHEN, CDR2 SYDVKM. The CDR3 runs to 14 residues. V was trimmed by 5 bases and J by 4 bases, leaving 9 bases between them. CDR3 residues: CASSPFGYNSPLHF. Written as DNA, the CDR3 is TGTGCCAGCAGTCCTTTCGGGTATAATTCACCCCTCCACTTT.

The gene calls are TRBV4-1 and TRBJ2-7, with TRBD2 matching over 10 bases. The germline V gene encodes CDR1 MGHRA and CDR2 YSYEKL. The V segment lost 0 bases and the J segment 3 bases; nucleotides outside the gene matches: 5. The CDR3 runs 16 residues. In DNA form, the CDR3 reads TGCGCCAGCAGCCAAGAGGTTTCTAGCGGGAGCTACGAGCAGTACTTC. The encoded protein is CASSQEVSSGSYEQYF.

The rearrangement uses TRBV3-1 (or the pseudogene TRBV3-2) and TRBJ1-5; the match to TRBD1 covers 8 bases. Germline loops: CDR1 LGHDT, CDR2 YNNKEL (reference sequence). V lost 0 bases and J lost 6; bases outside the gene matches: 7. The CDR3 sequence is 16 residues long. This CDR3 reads CASSQEDRGGSQPQHF. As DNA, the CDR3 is TGTGCCAGCAGCCAAGAAGACAGGGGCGGAAGTCAGCCCCAGCATTTT.

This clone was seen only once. CDR3 protein: CATPHRGDSYGYTF. CDR3 coding DNA: TGTGCCACCCCTCATCGGGGGGATTCCTATGGCTACACCTTC. The chain carries TRBV24-1 and TRBJ1-2, with D perhaps matching TRBD1 (5 bases). CDR3 length equals 14 residues. Trimming took 9 bases from V and 4 from J, leaving 17 bases between them. The germline gives CDR1 KGHDR, CDR2 SFDVKD.

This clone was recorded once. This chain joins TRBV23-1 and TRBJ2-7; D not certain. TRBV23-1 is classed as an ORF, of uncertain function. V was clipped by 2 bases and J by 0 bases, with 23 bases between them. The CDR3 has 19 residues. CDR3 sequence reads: CASSQTRDFPRPSSYEQYV. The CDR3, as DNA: TGCGCCAGCAGTCAAACACGAGACTTCCCCCGACCGAGCTCCTACGAGCAGTACGTC.

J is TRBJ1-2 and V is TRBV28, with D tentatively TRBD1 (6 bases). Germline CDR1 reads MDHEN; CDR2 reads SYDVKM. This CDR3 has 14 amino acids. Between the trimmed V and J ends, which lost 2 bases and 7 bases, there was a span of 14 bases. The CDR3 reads CASSLPSTGTGYTF. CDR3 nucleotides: TGTGCCAGCAGTTTACCATCCACAGGGACTGGCTACACCTTC.

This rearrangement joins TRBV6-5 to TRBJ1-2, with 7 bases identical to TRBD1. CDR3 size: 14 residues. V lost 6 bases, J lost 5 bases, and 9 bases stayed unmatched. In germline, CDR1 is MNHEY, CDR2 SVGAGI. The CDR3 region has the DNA TGTGCCAGCAGCCATGGGACAGAAAGATATGGCTACACCTTC. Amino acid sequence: CASSHGTERYGYTF.

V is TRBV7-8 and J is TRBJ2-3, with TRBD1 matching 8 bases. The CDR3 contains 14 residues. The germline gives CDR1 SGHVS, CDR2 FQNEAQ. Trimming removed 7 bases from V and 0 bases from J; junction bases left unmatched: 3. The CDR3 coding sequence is TGTGCCAGCAAAAGGACAGGGAGCACAGATACGCAGTATTTT. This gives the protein CASKRTGSTDTQYF.

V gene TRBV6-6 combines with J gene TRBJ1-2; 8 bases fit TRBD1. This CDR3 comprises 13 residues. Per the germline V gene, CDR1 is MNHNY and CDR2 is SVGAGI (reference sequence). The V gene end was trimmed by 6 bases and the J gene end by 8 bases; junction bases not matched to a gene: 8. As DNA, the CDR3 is TGTGCCAGCAGCCAGGACAGGGACCACGGCTACACCTTC. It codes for CASSQDRDHGYTF.

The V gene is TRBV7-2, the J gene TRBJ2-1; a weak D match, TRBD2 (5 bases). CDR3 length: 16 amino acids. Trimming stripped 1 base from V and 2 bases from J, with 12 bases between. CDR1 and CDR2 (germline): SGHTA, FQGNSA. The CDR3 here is CASSLDRGRTYNEQFF. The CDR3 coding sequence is TGTGCCAGCAGCTTAGACCGGGGTAGGACCTACAATGAGCAGTTCTTC.

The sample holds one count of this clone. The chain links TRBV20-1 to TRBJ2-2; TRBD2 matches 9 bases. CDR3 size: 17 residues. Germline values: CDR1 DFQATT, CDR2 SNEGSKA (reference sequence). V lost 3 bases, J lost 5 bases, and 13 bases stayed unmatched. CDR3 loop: CSASEVAGASGTGELFF. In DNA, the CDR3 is TGCAGTGCTAGTGAGGTAGCGGGAGCCTCGGGGACCGGGGAGCTGTTTTTT.

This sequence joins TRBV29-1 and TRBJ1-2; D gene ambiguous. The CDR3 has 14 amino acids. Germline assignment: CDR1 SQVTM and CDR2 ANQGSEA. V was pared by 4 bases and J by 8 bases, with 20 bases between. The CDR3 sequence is CSVGSEIAMRGYTF. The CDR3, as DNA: TGCAGCGTTGGGAGTGAGATCGCGATGCGAGGCTACACCTTC.

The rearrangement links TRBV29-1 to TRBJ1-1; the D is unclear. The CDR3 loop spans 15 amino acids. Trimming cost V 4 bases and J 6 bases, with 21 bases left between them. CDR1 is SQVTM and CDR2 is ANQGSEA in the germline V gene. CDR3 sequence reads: CSVGASGEPVAEAFF. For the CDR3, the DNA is TGCAGCGTTGGTGCTTCTGGAGAGCCCGTAGCTGAAGCTTTCTTT.

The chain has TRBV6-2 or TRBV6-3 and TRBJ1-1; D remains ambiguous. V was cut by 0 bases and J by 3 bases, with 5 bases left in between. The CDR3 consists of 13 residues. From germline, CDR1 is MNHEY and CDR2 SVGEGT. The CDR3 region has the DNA TGTGCCAGCAGTTACTCGAGATACACTGAAGCTTTCTTT. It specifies CASSYSRYTEAFF.